The present T cell receptor (beta chain) was sequenced within a study of blood T cell repertoires in COVID-19 (dated by TCRdb to about 2020). Some background on the complete study: Samples covering the acute and convalescent phases of COVID-19 were provided by collaborators in the United States, Italy and Spain. Deeply sampled blood TCRbeta repertoires from subjects exposed to, actively infected with, or recovered from COVID-19 were included in the dataset. A freely available public database, intended as a resource for researchers studying the immune response to SARS-CoV-2, is where the repertoires were released. Where available, HLA class I and class II types were obtained from metadata supplied by the sample provider rather than from assay-based typing. Samples were obtained from the ongoing ImmuneRACE study (first 160 participants) and from 1,000 to 1,500 subjects provided by 6 global collaborators. The prospective study material was composed of cDNA or gDNA derived from T cells, B-cell-depleted T cells, or PBMCs. The sample metadata nearly always contained a de-identified subject ID, COVID-19 status, age in years and sex. Broader findings and caveats from the paper: Clinical and demographic metadata were provided uncurated, with the amount varying by source and participant.

TCRbeta CDR3 regions were amplified from genomic DNA by means of the immunoSEQ Assay, a bias-controlled multiplex PCR. In the original analysis: Nucleated cell counts per sample were estimated from amplification of reference gene primers within the assay. Sequence reads were collapsed and filtered to measure the absolute abundance of every unique TCRbeta CDR3 rearrangement. For each sample, productive Simpson clonality was calculated as the square root of Simpson's diversity index across productive rearrangements. TCRdb re-hosts the immuneACCESS table, in-frame sequences only. Its copies lack some clones; in the studies checked, an unresolved V gene accounts for under half of them, and the cause for the rest is not known. V and J calls and clone size follow that table, whereas D and trimming were derived from the DNA. Here the sample has 270,000 or so clones; about 80% occur a single time. Of the sample, about 3.4% falls within the top ten clones.

In regard to this clone: What antigen it recognizes has not been identified. Base qualities were left out, and no much larger clone turns up one base away.

Enrolling through a virtual design, the prospective study's participants ranged in age from roughly 18 to 90 years and lived across 20 to 25 United States geographic areas. To assign participants to cohorts, the prospective study relied on clinical history that participants themselves reported in a screening survey and a study questionnaire. ImmuneRACE Cohort 3 recovered participants were defined by two consecutive negative NP/OP PCR tests, healthcare professional clearance, or symptom resolution. Each participant in the prospective study had whole blood, serum and a nasopharyngeal or oropharyngeal swab collected by mobile phlebotomists. Prospective study participants could optionally give additional blood draws and questionnaires over an approximately two-month period. Blood samples from the prospective study were shipped frozen or at room temperature prior to DNA extraction. The germline V gene encodes CDR1 SQVTM and CDR2 ANQGSEA. The CDR3 contains 15 residues, cysteine and phenylalanine counted. Only the CDR3 DNA stays, 45 bases, in frame from base 1. A distance of 13 bases separates the germline ends of V and J, which lose 4 bases and 0 bases respectively.

The chain is encoded by TRBV29-1 joined to TRBJ1-3, and possibly TRBD1, on 5 matching bases. This receptor was identified in a man aged 50 or older who had recovered from COVID-19. The specimen sequenced was PBMCs or T cells enriched from blood (not recorded which). The CDR3 protein: CSVVGGTGSGNTIYF. The nucleotides read TGCAGCGTTGTAGGAGGGACTGGCTCTGGAAACACCATATATTTT. This CDR3, with the reference TRBV29-1 and TRBJ1-3 proteins standing in past its ends, gives the full variable domain SAVISQKPSRDICQRGTSLTIQCQVDSQVTMMFWYRQQPGQSLTLIATANQGSEATYESGFVIDKFPISRPNLTFSTLTVSNMSPEDSSIYLCSVVGGTGSGNTIYFGEGSWLTVV.